These 24 T cell receptor beta chains originate from one sample sequenced in a study of blood T cell repertoires in COVID-19. Data came from immunoSEQ multiplex PCR; TCRdb stores just in-frame clones and leaves some out. The sample yields 100,000 to 150,000 clones, around 76% seen once. The source material was peripheral blood. Receptor source: a man aged 55-75 years with acute or convalescent COVID-19.

The chain links TRBV6-5 to TRBJ1-2; D gene ambiguous. Germline V gene lookup returns CDR1 MNHEY and CDR2 SVGAGI. The CDR3 has 11 residues. Trimming removed 11 bases at V and 8 bases at J, with 15 bases between. The CDR3 protein is CASGEGRGYTF. The DNA for the CDR3 is TGTGCCTCCGGGGAGGGCCGCGGCTACACCTTC.

This clone has a handful of counts. This sequence joins TRBV4-1 and TRBJ2-7; a weak D match, TRBD1 (5 bases). Germline-derived CDR1 and CDR2 are MGHRA and YSYEKL. The V gene lost 5 bases and the J gene lost 3 bases, with 14 bases spanning the gap. The CDR3 spans 14 residues. The CDR3: CASSAGRENYEQYF. The CDR3 bases are TGCGCCAGCAGCGCAGGCAGGGAAAACTACGAGCAGTACTTC.

The chain is built from TRBV7-9 and TRBJ1-6; TRBD1 matches at 8 bases. Germline V CDR1 and CDR2: SEHNR, FQNEAQ (reference sequence). The CDR3 extends over 14 amino acids. Trimming cost V 5 bases and J 10 bases; bases outside gene matches: 7. This CDR3 is CASSRDRLGSPLHF. The CDR3 nucleotides are TGTGCCAGCAGCCGGGACAGGCTGGGGTCACCCCTCCACTTT.

This clone came up a few times. For the CDR3, the DNA is TGTGCCAGCAGCCTTACTATTAATGAGCAGTTCTTC. Translated, it gives CASSLTINEQFF. The V call is TRBV3-1 (or the pseudogene TRBV3-2), the J call TRBJ2-1; the D is unclear. Germline CDR1 reads LGHDT; CDR2 reads YNNKEL (reference sequence). V lost 4 bases, J lost 7 bases, and 8 bases lay in between. The length of the CDR3 is 12 residues.

The CDR3 sequence is CASGGGPYEQYF. In DNA form, the CDR3 reads TGTGCCAGCGGGGGCGGACCCTACGAGCAGTACTTC. The chain joins TRBV6-5 to TRBJ2-7, with a weak D call TRBD1 (6 bases). V dropped 8 bases and J dropped 2 bases, with 10 bases sitting between them. Germline V gene data show CDR1 as MNHEY and CDR2 as SVGAGI. The CDR3 runs to 12 residues.

The genes are TRBV11-3 and TRBJ1-2; 9 bases fit TRBD1. Germline V gene data show CDR1 as SGHNT and CDR2 as YENEEA. The junction had 6 bases not matched to a gene; V was cut back by 1 base and J by 0 bases. CDR3 length: 17 amino acids. In DNA form, the CDR3 reads TGTGCCAGCAGCTTAGTAGACAGGGGGAGACCTAACTATGGCTACACCTTC. It yields the protein CASSLVDRGRPNYGYTF. The variable domain in full, with the rest retrieved from reference TRBV11-3 and TRBJ1-2, is EAGVVQSPRYKIIEKKQPVAFWCNPISGHNTLYWYLQNLGQGPELLIRYENEEAVDDSQLPKDRFSAERLKGVDSTLKIQPAELGDSAVYLCASSLVDRGRPNYGYTFGSGTRLTVV.

This chain connects TRBV7-9 to TRBJ2-2, with 7 bases fitting TRBD2. The trim removed 3 bases at V and 0 bases at J, leaving 4 bases unmatched. Germline-derived CDR1 and CDR2 are SEHNR and FQNEAQ (reference sequence). CDR3 length: 16 residues. The CDR3 coding sequence is TGTGCCAGCAGCTTCGCCCGGGGGGCGAACACCGGGGAGCTGTTTTTT. Its translation: CASSFARGANTGELFF.

The chain carries TRBV9 and TRBJ2-4; no clear D. This CDR3 has 15 residues. Germline-derived CDR1 and CDR2 are SGDLS and YYNGEE. V lost 3 bases to trimming and J lost 3 bases, with 13 bases between them. The CDR3 nucleotides are TGTGCCAGCAGCGACCCGGGTTTAGACAAAAACATTCAGTACTTC. Translated: CASSDPGLDKNIQYF.

The chain joins TRBV29-1 to TRBJ2-7; D gene uncertain. Per the germline V gene, CDR1 is SQVTM and CDR2 is ANQGSEA. The germline V and J ends were trimmed by 6 bases and 3 bases, with 18 bases remaining between them. The CDR3 length is 14 residues. The CDR3 DNA follows: TGCAGCGTCGGAGACTTCCAGCCTCTCTACGAGCAGTACTTC. Translation: CSVGDFQPLYEQYF.

The chain recombines TRBV11-3 with TRBJ1-2; 9 nucleotides line up with TRBD1. This CDR3 region has 15 residues. The germline CDR1 and CDR2 sequences are SGHNT and YENEEA. Trimming cost V 3 bases and J 4 bases; bases outside gene matches: 6. CDR3 nucleotide sequence: TGTGCCAGCAGCTTCACAGGGGGCGCGGCCTATGGCTACACCTTC. As protein: CASSFTGGAAYGYTF. The variable domain in full, with the rest retrieved from reference TRBV11-3 and TRBJ1-2, is EAGVVQSPRYKIIEKKQPVAFWCNPISGHNTLYWYLQNLGQGPELLIRYENEEAVDDSQLPKDRFSAERLKGVDSTLKIQPAELGDSAVYLCASSFTGGAAYGYTFGSGTRLTVV.

The J gene is TRBJ1-2, the V gene TRBV21-1; TRBD1 is taken as the D call from the table, unchecked against the DNA. TRBV21-1 is labeled a pseudogene. This CDR3 contains 14 residues. The CDR3 DNA follows: TGTGCCAGCAGCCCCGGGGGGACAGGGGACGGCTACACCTTC. Protein: CASSPGGTGDGYTF.

The V gene is TRBV20-1, the J gene TRBJ1-1, with D perhaps matching TRBD1 (5 bases). The V end was cut by 3 bases, the J end by 0 bases, with 14 bases between. The CDR3 runs 15 residues. CDR1 DFQATT and CDR2 SNEGSKA come from the germline V gene (reference sequence). This chain's CDR3 is CSASNTDTLNTEAFF. CDR3 coding DNA: TGCAGTGCTAGTAATACGGACACACTGAACACTGAAGCTTTCTTT.

This chain uses TRBV7-9 with TRBJ2-3; 7 bases map to TRBD2. Germline V gene lookup returns CDR1 SEHNR and CDR2 FQNEAQ (reference sequence). The CDR3 contains 15 residues. V gave up 0 bases and J gave up 6 bases; unmatched junction bases: 6. The CDR3 nucleotides read TGTGCCAGCAGCTTAGCTGGGAGGGCTCTGGATACGCAGTATTTT. Its translation: CASSLAGRALDTQYF.

The chain is built from TRBV24-1 and TRBJ1-5; tentatively, D is TRBD1 (5 bases). This CDR3 region has 15 residues. Germline CDR1 reads KGHDR; CDR2 reads SFDVKD. V gave up 5 bases and J gave up 1 base, with 11 bases separating them. Here the CDR3 reads CATSGTGTSNQPQHF. The DNA for the CDR3 is TGTGCCACCAGTGGAACAGGAACAAGCAATCAGCCCCAGCATTTT.

The chain couples TRBV24-1 to TRBJ2-5, with a tentative D call TRBD2 (7 bases). CDR3 length equals 13 residues. V gave up 5 bases and J gave up 5 bases, with 11 bases separating them. Germline lookup yields CDR1 KGHDR and CDR2 SFDVKD. For the CDR3, the DNA is TGTGCCACCAGTGGCAGGGGAGGGGAGACCCAGTACTTC. It translates to CATSGRGGETQYF.

The chain has TRBV5-1 and TRBJ2-1, with D perhaps matching TRBD2 (5 bases). The CDR3 loop spans 17 amino acids. V lost 0 bases, J lost 4 bases, and 17 bases lay in between. Germline V gives CDR1 SGHRS, CDR2 YFSETQ. This CDR3 reads CASSLEGKAAIYNEQFF. The CDR3 nucleotides read TGCGCCAGCAGCTTGGAGGGAAAAGCGGCTATATACAATGAGCAGTTCTTC.

V gene TRBV9 combines with J gene TRBJ1-4; 7 positions agree with TRBD1. Germline V lookup: CDR1 SGDLS, CDR2 YYNGEE. The CDR3 sequence is 15 residues long. The V and J ends lost 2 bases and 3 bases, in that order; junction bases with no gene match: 4. The DNA for the CDR3 is TGTGCCAGCAGCGTTACCGGGACAGCTAATGAAAAACTGTTTTTT. Its protein product is CASSVTGTANEKLFF. Looking up the rest from reference TRBV9 and TRBJ1-4 gives the full variable domain: DSGVTQTPKHLITATGQRVTLRCSPRSGDLSVYWYQQSLDQGLQFLIQYYNGEERAKGNILERFSAQQFPDLHSELNLSSLELGDSALYFCASSVTGTANEKLFFGSGTQLSVL.

Notes on this clone: In this CDR3 the conserved last residue, phenylalanine or tryptophan, is missing, so a read error is likely. No DNA is shown, since the ends of the CDR3 on it are uncertain; the CDR3 is the one TCRdb lists. The V and J genes are TRBV24-1 and TRBJ1-1. The germline V gene encodes CDR1 KGHDR and CDR2 SFDVKD. With termini counted, the CDR3 has 10 amino acids. CDR3 amino acids: CATSAPREFI.

This chain connects TRBV5-1 to TRBJ1-4; maybe TRBD1 (5 bases). CDR1 and CDR2 from the germline V gene are SGHRS and YFSETQ. With 0 bases removed from V and 4 bases from J, the gap between germline ends came to 10 bases. The CDR3 has 15 amino acids. The chain's CDR3 is CASSLGGQSNEKLFF. CDR3 in DNA: TGCGCCAGCAGCTTGGGAGGACAAAGTAATGAAAAACTGTTTTTT.

The rearrangement links TRBV3-1 (or the pseudogene TRBV3-2) to TRBJ2-5; 11 bases fit TRBD1. This CDR3 has 15 residues. The germline V gene has CDR1 LGHDT and CDR2 YNNKEL (reference sequence). The junction had 6 bases not matched to a gene; V was cut back by 4 bases and J by 5 bases. As DNA, the CDR3 is TGTGCCAGCAGCCTTAGGACAGGGGGCGGTGAGACCCAGTACTTC. Translation gives CASSLRTGGGETQYF.

The rearrangement links TRBV24-1 to TRBJ2-1; D is unresolved. Trimming took 1 base from V and 3 from J, leaving 15 bases between them. This CDR3 spans 17 amino acids. Germline V lookup: CDR1 KGHDR, CDR2 SFDVKD. The CDR3 region is CATSDFRAAENYNEQFF. The CDR3 DNA reads as TGTGCCACCAGTGATTTTCGAGCCGCGGAGAACTACAATGAGCAGTTCTTC.

The chain combines TRBV4-2 with TRBJ1-2, with 9 bases identical to TRBD1. This CDR3 has 16 amino acids. The J segment lost 7 bases and the V segment lost 1 base, leaving 10 bases of the junction unmatched. Per the germline V gene, CDR1 is LGHNA and CDR2 is YNFKEQ. The CDR3 is CASSQGPGQGQLGYTF. The DNA for the CDR3 is TGTGCCAGCAGCCAAGGGCCGGGACAGGGTCAACTTGGCTACACCTTC.

The chain carries TRBV5-4 and TRBJ1-1, with D hard to call. Deletions cut 0 bases from V and 7 bases from J, with 10 bases between. This CDR3 has 13 residues. The germline V gene encodes CDR1 SGHNT and CDR2 YYREEE (reference sequence). The CDR3 region has the DNA TGTGCCAGCAGCTTGGTAGGAGGAGTTGAAGCTTTCTTT. The encoded protein is CASSLVGGVEAFF.

In this sample, this clone turned up a few times. This rearrangement joins TRBV5-1 to TRBJ1-1; D is possibly TRBD1 (5 bases). Germline CDR1 and CDR2: SGHRS and YFSETQ. V lost 5 bases and J 3 bases, leaving 20 bases between the germline ends. The CDR3 totals 16 residues. The CDR3 DNA reads as TGCGCCAGCAGTCGGCAAGCGGGGGTTTCGTACACTGAAGCTTTCTTT. It codes for CASSRQAGVSYTEAFF. Full variable domain (remainder filled in from reference TRBV5-1 and TRBJ1-1): KAGVTQTPRYLIKTRGQQVTLSCSPISGHRSVSWYQQTPGQGLQFLFEYFSETQRNKGNFPGRFSGRQFSNSRSEMNVSTLELGDSALYLCASSRQAGVSYTEAFFGQGTRLTVV.